Shown below are 7 T cell receptor beta chains from a single sample sequenced in a study of metastatic and nonmetastatic thyroid tumors. TCRdb reprocessed the PCR reads via MiXCR. The sample records 75,000 to 100,000 clones, about 13% being singletons. Each patient went into thyroid surgery without having received any treatment. Material for sequencing was blood. These receptors were obtained from a female donor with papillary thyroid cancer or a benign thyroid nodule (not recorded which). Some clones in this sample may be carry-over from other donors' samples.

This clone was counted many times. The chain uses TRBV5-6 and TRBJ1-6, with TRBD1 as a possible D gene (5 bases). The CDR3 covers 14 residues. Germline V gene sequence: CDR1 SGHDT, CDR2 YYEEEE. Trimming pared 2 bases from V and 5 bases from J, leaving 8 bases between. The CDR3 protein is CASSFGQDNSPLHF. The CDR3 region has the DNA TGTGCCAGCAGCTTTGGACAAGATAATTCACCCCTCCACTTT. Filled out from reference TRBV5-6 and TRBJ1-6, the complete variable domain reads DAGVTQSPTHLIKTRGQQVTLRCSPKSGHDTVSWYQQALGQGPQFIFQYYEEEERQRGNFPDRFSGHQFPNYSSELNVNALLLGDSALYLCASSFGQDNSPLHFGNGTRLTVT.

This clone was detected many times. The rearrangement joins TRBV5-1 to TRBJ1-1, with 7 bases lining up with TRBD1. The length of the CDR3 is 15 residues. The ends lost 4 bases at V and 5 bases at J; junction bases unmatched: 11. From germline, CDR1 is SGHRS and CDR2 YFSETQ. In nucleotides, the CDR3 is TGCGCCAGCAGCAAACAAGGGGGCGTGCAGACTGAAGCTTTCTTT. This codes for CASSKQGGVQTEAFF.

Only a few counts were recorded for this clone. A read error is possible here, since a much larger clone lies one base away. V usage is TRBV28 and J usage is TRBJ2-2; tentatively, D is TRBD1 (6 bases). The germline CDR1 and CDR2 sequences are MDHEN and SYDVKM. V lost 8 bases and J lost 3, with 10 bases in between. The CDR3 totals 13 residues. CDR3: CASGAGDTGELFF. The CDR3 nucleotides are TGTGCCAGCGGGGCAGGGGACACCGGGGAGCTGTTTTTT.

This clone was detected ten times or more. The V and J genes are TRBV29-1 and TRBJ1-1; the D gene is possibly TRBD1 (5 bases). Per germline, CDR1 SQVTM and CDR2 ANQGSEA. Between the trimmed V and J ends, which lost 2 bases and 0 bases, there was a span of 19 bases. This CDR3 region has 17 residues. The CDR3 here is CSVERPLGIGVNTEAFF. The CDR3 DNA reads TGCAGCGTTGAAAGGCCCTTAGGGATAGGGGTGAACACTGAAGCTTTCTTT.

This clone was recorded at least ten times. This rearrangement joins TRBV20-1 to TRBJ2-2, with D uncertain. The CDR3 is made up of 14 amino acids. The V end was cut by 5 bases, the J end by 4 bases, with 14 bases between. Looked up from germline, CDR1 is DFQATT and CDR2 is SNEGSKA (reference sequence). The CDR3 coding sequence is TGCAGTGCTGCGGATAGCTTCGGCACCGGGGAGCTGTTTTTT. Its translation is CSAADSFGTGELFF.

This clone was seen at least ten times. The chain has TRBV19 and TRBJ1-5; unclear D gene. The V gene lost 5 bases and the J gene lost 4 bases, with 9 bases spanning the gap. This CDR3 is built from 13 residues. The germline V gene has CDR1 LNHDA and CDR2 SQIVND (reference sequence). CDR3 sequence (DNA): TGTGCCAGTAGTTCTATGGGGAATCAGCCCCAGCATTTT. It codes for CASSSMGNQPQHF.

The sample holds many counts of this clone. This chain joins TRBV10-3 and TRBJ2-1; 8 bases are shared with TRBD2. The germline CDR1 and CDR2 sequences are ENHRY and SYGVKD. This CDR3 comprises 18 residues. V was pared by 4 bases and J by 0 bases, with 11 bases of the junction left unmatched. The CDR3 spells CAISVAGRTLGSYNEQFF. CDR3 in DNA: TGTGCCATCAGTGTAGCGGGACGAACCCTGGGCTCCTACAATGAGCAGTTCTTC.